Below are 2 T cell receptor beta chains sequenced from a single sample in a study of T-cell reconstitution after alpha-beta-depleted transplantation in children (dated by TCRdb to 2016 to 2017). In the paper's terms, the treatment or condition label means: allogeneic hematopoietic cell transplantation with graft depleted of TCRalphabeta T cells and CD19 B cells. Libraries were built with PCR. TCRdb names Illumina HiSeq 2500 as the instrument used. Molecular barcoding was employed in the preparation of TCR libraries, with unique molecular identifiers being used to normalize TCRbeta repertoire quantification. TCRdb trimmed the raw reads at Q25, called clones with MiXCR and kept productive beta chains. Rows with one shared CDR3 protein collapse into an entry with the most common genes and DNA. The sample table shows about 15,000 distinct CDR3 sequences, and about an eighth are seen once. About 71% of the sample goes to the ten largest clones.

Sequenced material: PBMCs, mostly from graft donor cells, taken 180 days after TCRalphabeta/CD19-depleted stem cell transplant. Receptor source: a boy under three years old who had a stem cell transplant for Wiskott-Aldrich syndrome, so the T cells may come from the graft donor.

The genes are TRBV29-1 and TRBJ1-5; 8 nucleotides agree with TRBD1. The CDR3 spans 12 residues. CDR1 and CDR2 from the germline V gene are SQVTM and ANQGSEA. J gave up 4 bases and V 4 bases, and 0 bases lay outside the gene matches. DNA of the CDR3: TGCAGCGTTGGACAGGGGAATCAGCCCCAGCATTTT. It specifies CSVGQGNQPQHF.

The gene calls are TRBV5-1 and TRBJ2-1, with 11 positions matching TRBD1. The CDR3 spans 14 residues. Germline V CDR1 and CDR2: SGHRS, YFSETQ. The V and J ends lost 7 bases and 9 bases, in that order; junction bases with no gene match: 9. The CDR3 loop is CASRVGTGGREQFF. The CDR3 DNA reads TGCGCCAGCCGCGTCGGGACAGGGGGGCGTGAGCAGTTCTTC.